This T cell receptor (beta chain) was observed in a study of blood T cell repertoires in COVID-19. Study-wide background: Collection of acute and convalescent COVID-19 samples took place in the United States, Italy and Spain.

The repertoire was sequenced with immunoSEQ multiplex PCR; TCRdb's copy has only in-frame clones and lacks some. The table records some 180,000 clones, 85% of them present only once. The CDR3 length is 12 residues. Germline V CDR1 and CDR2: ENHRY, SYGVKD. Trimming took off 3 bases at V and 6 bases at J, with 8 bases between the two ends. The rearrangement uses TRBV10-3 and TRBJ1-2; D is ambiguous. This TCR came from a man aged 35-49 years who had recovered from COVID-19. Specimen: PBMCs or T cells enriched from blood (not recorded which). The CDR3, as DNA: TGTGCCATCAGTGAAGGAGCGGATGGCTACACCTTC. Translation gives CAISEGADGYTF.